Shown below are 8 T cell receptor beta chains from a single sample sequenced in a study of cytomegalovirus exposure and HLA in healthy donors. The PCR contained 60 Vbeta and 13 Jbeta primers. Assay: immunoSEQ multiplex PCR; the TCRdb copy retains only in-frame clones and omits some. Of approximately 180,000 clones in the sample, about 79% are singletons; the top ten hold 6.3%. Sequenced: PBMCs. Source of these receptors: a man between 35 and 55 years old in good health and CMV-seropositive.

The rearrangement uses TRBV28 and TRBJ2-1, with a tentative D call TRBD1 (6 bases). The CDR3 has 14 residues. Between the trimmed V and J ends, which lost 1 base and 8 bases, there was a span of 12 bases. Germline assignment: CDR1 MDHEN and CDR2 SYDVKM. CDR3 loop: CASSLSGVDDEQFF. In nucleotides, the CDR3 is TGTGCCAGCAGTTTATCAGGGGTCGACGATGAGCAGTTCTTC.

Notes on this clone: Distinct nucleotide sequences in the sample also encode this CDR3. This chain uses TRBV5-4 with TRBJ2-5; weak D call: TRBD2 (6 bases). Germline V lookup: CDR1 SGHNT, CDR2 YYREEE (reference sequence). This CDR3 has 13 residues. Trimming took off 2 bases at V and 3 bases at J, with 8 bases between the two ends. CDR3: CASSFGGEETQYF. The CDR3 DNA is TGTGCCAGCAGCTTCGGCGGGGAAGAGACCCAGTACTTC. Full variable domain (remainder filled in from reference TRBV5-4 and TRBJ2-5): ETGVTQSPTHLIKTRGQQVTLRCSSQSGHNTVSWYQQALGQGPQFIFQYYREEENGRGNFPPRFSGLQFPNYSSELNVNALELDDSALYLCASSFGGEETQYFGPGTRLLVL.

This chain uses TRBV30 with TRBJ2-5, with TRBD2 matching over 11 bases. The DNA matches TRBJ2-7 better at its end, which makes the J call doubtful. The germline V gene encodes CDR1 GTSNPN and CDR2 SVGIG (reference sequence). This CDR3 has 14 amino acids. The CDR3 protein is CAWRTSGTSYEQYF. The CDR3 region has the DNA TGTGCCTGGAGGACTAGCGGGACTTCCTACGAGCAGTACTTC.

The V and J genes are TRBV11-3 and TRBJ1-2; TRBD1 matches 9 bases. The V segment lost 5 bases and the J segment 4 bases; nucleotides outside the gene matches: 11. Germline V gene sequence: CDR1 SGHNT, CDR2 YENEEA. The CDR3 is made up of 16 amino acids. In nucleotides, the CDR3 is TGTGCCAGCAGCGTCGAACAGGGGGCGGTATCCTATGGCTACACCTTC. Protein product: CASSVEQGAVSYGYTF.

The chain is built from TRBV15 and TRBJ2-7; D call uncertain. The CDR3 is 13 amino acids. The ends were cut back, 1 base at V and 4 bases at J, with 8 bases in the middle. Germline V CDR1 and CDR2: LNHNV, YYDKDF (reference sequence). CDR3 protein: CATSRGVRYEQYF. CDR3 DNA sequence: TGTGCCACCAGCAGAGGCGTACGGTACGAGCAGTACTTC.

The V call is TRBV28, the J call TRBJ2-5; 11 positions agree with TRBD2. V dropped 3 bases and J dropped 3; count of bases not matched to a gene: 3. Germline assignment: CDR1 MDHEN and CDR2 SYDVKM. This CDR3 contains 15 residues. The CDR3, as DNA: TGTGCCAGCAGTTTGGTTAGCGGGAGGGAAGAGACCCAGTACTTC. Protein product: CASSLVSGREETQYF. The variable domain in full, completed from reference TRBV28 and TRBJ2-5, reads DVKVTQSSRYLVKRTGEKVFLECVQDMDHENMFWYRQDPGLGLRLIYFSYDVKMKEKGDIPEGYSVSREKKERFSLILESASTNQTSMYLCASSLVSGREETQYFGPGTRLLVL.

V is TRBV7-8 and J is TRBJ2-1, with D possibly matching TRBD1 (6 bases). Germline loops: CDR1 SGHVS, CDR2 FQNEAQ. The CDR3 extends over 15 amino acids. The V and J ends lost 5 bases and 2 bases respectively, with 13 bases between them. The CDR3 region has the DNA TGTGCCAGCAGCGTCCAGGGGCCCCCCTACAATGAGCAGTTCTTC. It yields the protein CASSVQGPPYNEQFF.

The genes are TRBV10-2 and TRBJ2-6; a possible D gene is TRBD1 (5 bases). V gave up 4 bases and J gave up 3 bases, with 7 bases separating them. Germline loops: CDR1 WSHSY, CDR2 SAAADI. The CDR3 extends over 14 amino acids. CDR3 residues: CASSVRGGANVLTF. In DNA form, the CDR3 reads TGCGCCAGCAGTGTTAGGGGTGGGGCCAACGTCCTGACTTTC.